Listed here are 8 T cell receptor beta chains from one sample, sequenced in a study of cytomegalovirus exposure and HLA in healthy donors. The PCR used 60 Vbeta and 13 Jbeta primers. Data came from immunoSEQ multiplex PCR; TCRdb stores just in-frame clones and leaves some out. This repertoire shows approximately 90,000 clones, about 63% found once; its top ten account for approximately 6%. Source material: PBMCs. The source of these receptors is a woman between 25 and 40 years old in good health and CMV-seronegative.

The rearrangement uses TRBV27 and TRBJ2-7; unclear D gene. Germline assignment: CDR1 MNHEY and CDR2 SMNVEV (reference sequence). The CDR3 is 12 amino acids. V lost 5 bases and J 2 bases, leaving 7 bases between the germline ends. This chain's CDR3 is CASSPGTYEQYF. The CDR3 DNA is TGTGCCAGCAGTCCAGGTACCTACGAGCAGTACTTC.

The chain is built from TRBV5-1 and TRBJ2-1; possibly TRBD2 for D (6 bases). Trimming took off 5 bases at V and 10 bases at J, with 19 bases between the two ends. The germline V gene has CDR1 SGHRS and CDR2 YFSETQ. The CDR3 covers 14 residues. The DNA of the CDR3 is TGCGCCAGCAGTATTTGGGGGACTCAGTACGAGCAGTTCTTC. Translated: CASSIWGTQYEQFF.

This clone has just one count. This chain links TRBV7-2 with TRBJ1-1; D might be TRBD1 (5 bases). The CDR3 loop spans 11 amino acids. The V gene's germline CDR1 is SGHTA and CDR2 FQGNSA. The V and J ends lost 7 bases and 8 bases respectively, with 11 bases between them. CDR3 residues: CASTWRGEAFF. CDR3 nucleotides: TGTGCCAGCACCTGGCGGGGGGAAGCTTTCTTT.

The V call is TRBV30, the J call TRBJ1-2, with D perhaps matching TRBD1 (5 bases). The CDR3 sequence is 12 residues long. The germline gives CDR1 GTSNPN, CDR2 SVGIG (reference sequence). Deletions cut 5 bases from V and 4 bases from J, with 11 bases between. CDR3 sequence: CAWAGGGYGYTF. The CDR3 nucleotides read TGTGCCTGGGCGGGCGGGGGCTATGGCTACACCTTC.

This rearrangement joins TRBV29-1 to TRBJ2-5; D not resolved. With 1 base removed from V and 5 bases from J, the gap between germline ends came to 11 bases. The CDR3 has 13 residues. In germline, CDR1 is SQVTM, CDR2 ANQGSEA. The CDR3 nucleotides are TGCAGCGTTGAAGCCCAAGCAGGCGAGACCCAGTACTTC. Amino acid sequence: CSVEAQAGETQYF.

This clone was recorded once. V is TRBV19 and J is TRBJ1-1; TRBD1 is a possible D gene (6 bases). This CDR3 has 17 residues. Germline CDR1 and CDR2: LNHDA and SQIVND (reference sequence). Trimming removed 5 bases at V and 1 base at J, with 20 bases between. As DNA, the CDR3 is TGTGCCAGTAGTGTTCACAGGGCCCGGGCCCCGAACACTGAAGCTTTCTTT. It codes for CASSVHRARAPNTEAFF.

The DNA for the CDR3 is TGTGCCAGCAGTTACACAGGGGTAATGAACACTGAAGCTTTCTTT. As protein: CASSYTGVMNTEAFF. The V call is TRBV6-5, the J call TRBJ1-1; 7 positions match TRBD1. Germline assignment: CDR1 MNHEY and CDR2 SVGAGI. V lost 2 bases and J lost 0; bases outside the gene matches: 3. The CDR3 consists of 15 residues.

This rearrangement joins TRBV29-1 to TRBJ2-7; D not certain. V gave up 6 bases and J gave up 2 bases, with 11 bases separating them. From germline, CDR1 is SQVTM and CDR2 ANQGSEA. The CDR3 totals 12 residues. CDR3 in DNA: TGCAGCGTGGAGACGAGGCCCTACGAGCAGTACTTC. Translation: CSVETRPYEQYF.